This T cell receptor beta chain was documented in a study of CD8 T cells in Susac syndrome. V lost 2 bases, J lost 6 bases, and 7 bases stayed unmatched. The CDR3 loop spans 16 amino acids. Germline V gene lookup returns CDR1 SGHRS and CDR2 YFSETQ. Reverse transcription used about 0.45 to 1 ug RNA and random hexamers. TCRdb reprocessed the immunoSEQ multiplex PCR reads via MiXCR and lists one record per CDR3 protein. Among about 120,000 distinct CDR3 sequences, 90% to 95% were seen once, and the ten largest hold about 0.098%. The J gene is TRBJ2-1, the V gene TRBV5-1, with 11 bases that match TRBD2. The sequenced sample was CD4+ T cells from PBMCs. This receptor was taken from a human donor in good health. The DNA of the CDR3 is TGCGCCAGCAGCTTCTTAGCGGGAGGGCCAGGCAATGAGCAGTTCTTC. Protein sequence: CASSFLAGGPGNEQFF. Full variable domain (rest looked up from reference TRBV5-1 and TRBJ2-1): KAGVTQTPRYLIKTRGQQVTLSCSPISGHRSVSWYQQTPGQGLQFLFEYFSETQRNKGNFPGRFSGRQFSNSRSEMNVSTLELGDSALYLCASSFLAGGPGNEQFFGPGTRLTVL.